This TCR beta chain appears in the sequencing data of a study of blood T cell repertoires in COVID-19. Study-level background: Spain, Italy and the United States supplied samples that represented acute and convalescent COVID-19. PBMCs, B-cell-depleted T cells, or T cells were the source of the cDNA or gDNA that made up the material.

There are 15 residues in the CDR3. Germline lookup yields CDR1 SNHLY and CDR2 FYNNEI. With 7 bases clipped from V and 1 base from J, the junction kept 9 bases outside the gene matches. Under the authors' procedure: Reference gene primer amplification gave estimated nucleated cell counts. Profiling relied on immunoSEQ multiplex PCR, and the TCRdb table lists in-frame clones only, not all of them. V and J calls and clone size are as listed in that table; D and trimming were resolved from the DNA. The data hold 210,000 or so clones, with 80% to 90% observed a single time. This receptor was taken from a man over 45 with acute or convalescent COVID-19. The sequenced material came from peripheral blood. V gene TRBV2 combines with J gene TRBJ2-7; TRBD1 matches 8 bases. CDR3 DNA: TGTGCCAGCAATCCCGACAGGGGAATATCCTACGAGCAGTACTTC. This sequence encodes CASNPDRGISYEQYF.